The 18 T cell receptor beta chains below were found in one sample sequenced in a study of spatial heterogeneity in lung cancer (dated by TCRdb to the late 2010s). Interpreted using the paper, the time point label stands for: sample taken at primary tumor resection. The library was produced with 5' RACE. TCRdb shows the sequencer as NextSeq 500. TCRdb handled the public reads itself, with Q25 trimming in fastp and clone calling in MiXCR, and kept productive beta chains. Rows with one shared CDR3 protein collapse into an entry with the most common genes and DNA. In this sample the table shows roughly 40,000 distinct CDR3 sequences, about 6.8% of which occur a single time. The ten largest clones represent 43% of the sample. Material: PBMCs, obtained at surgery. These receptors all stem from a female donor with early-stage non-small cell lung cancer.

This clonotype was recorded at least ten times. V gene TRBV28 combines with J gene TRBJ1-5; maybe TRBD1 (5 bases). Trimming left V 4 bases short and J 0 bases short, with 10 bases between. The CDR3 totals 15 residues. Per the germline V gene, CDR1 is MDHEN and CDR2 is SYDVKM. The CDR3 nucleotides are TGTGCCAGCAGTTGGGGGTCTCATAGCAATCAGCCCCAGCATTTT. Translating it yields CASSWGSHSNQPQHF.

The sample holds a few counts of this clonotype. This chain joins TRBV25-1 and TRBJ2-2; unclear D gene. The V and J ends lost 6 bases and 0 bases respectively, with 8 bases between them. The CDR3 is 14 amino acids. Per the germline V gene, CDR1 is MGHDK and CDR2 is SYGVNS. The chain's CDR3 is CASSYSSNTGELFF. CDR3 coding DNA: TGTGCCAGCAGCTACAGCTCGAACACCGGGGAGCTGTTTTTT.

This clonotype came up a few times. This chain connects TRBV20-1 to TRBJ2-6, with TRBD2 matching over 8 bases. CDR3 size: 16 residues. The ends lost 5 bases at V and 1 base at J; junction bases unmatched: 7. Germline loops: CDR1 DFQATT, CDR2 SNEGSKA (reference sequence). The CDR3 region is CSADTSGGSGANVLTF. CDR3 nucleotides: TGCAGTGCTGATACTAGCGGAGGATCTGGGGCCAACGTCCTGACTTTC.

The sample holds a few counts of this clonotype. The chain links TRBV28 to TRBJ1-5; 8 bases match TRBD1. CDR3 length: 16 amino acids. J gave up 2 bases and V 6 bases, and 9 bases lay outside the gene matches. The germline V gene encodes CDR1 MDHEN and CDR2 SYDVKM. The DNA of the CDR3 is TGTGCCAGCAGCCCCAGGGGGCTCGGAGGCAATCAGCCCCAGCATTTT. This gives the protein CASSPRGLGGNQPQHF. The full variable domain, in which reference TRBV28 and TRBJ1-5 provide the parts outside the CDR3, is DVKVTQSSRYLVKRTGEKVFLECVQDMDHENMFWYRQDPGLGLRLIYFSYDVKMKEKGDIPEGYSVSREKKERFSLILESASTNQTSMYLCASSPRGLGGNQPQHFGDGTRLSIL.

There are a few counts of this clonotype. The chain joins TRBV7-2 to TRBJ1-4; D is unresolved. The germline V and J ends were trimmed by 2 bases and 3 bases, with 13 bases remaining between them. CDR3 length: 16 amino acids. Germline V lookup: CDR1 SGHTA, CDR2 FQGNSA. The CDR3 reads CASSLRWQAPNEKLFF. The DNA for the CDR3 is TGTGCCAGCAGCTTACGATGGCAGGCCCCTAATGAAAAACTGTTTTTT.

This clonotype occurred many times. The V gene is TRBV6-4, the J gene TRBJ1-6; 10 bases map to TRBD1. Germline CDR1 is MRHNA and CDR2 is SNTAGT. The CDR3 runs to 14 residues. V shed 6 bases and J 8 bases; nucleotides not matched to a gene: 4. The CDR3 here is CASRRTGGDSPLHF. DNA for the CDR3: TGTGCCAGCAGACGGACAGGGGGGGATTCACCCCTCCACTTT.

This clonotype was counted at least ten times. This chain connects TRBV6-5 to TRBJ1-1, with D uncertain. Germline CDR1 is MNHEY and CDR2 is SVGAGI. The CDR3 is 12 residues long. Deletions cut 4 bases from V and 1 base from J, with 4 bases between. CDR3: CASSSRNTEAFF. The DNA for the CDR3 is TGTGCCAGCAGTTCCAGGAACACTGAAGCTTTCTTT.

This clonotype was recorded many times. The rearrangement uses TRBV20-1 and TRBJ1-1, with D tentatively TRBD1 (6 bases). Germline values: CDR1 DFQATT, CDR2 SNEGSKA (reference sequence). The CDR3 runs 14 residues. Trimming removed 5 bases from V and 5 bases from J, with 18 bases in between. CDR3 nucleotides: TGCAGTGCTTTCCCCACAGGGTCGGAAACTGAAGCTTTCTTT. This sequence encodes CSAFPTGSETEAFF.

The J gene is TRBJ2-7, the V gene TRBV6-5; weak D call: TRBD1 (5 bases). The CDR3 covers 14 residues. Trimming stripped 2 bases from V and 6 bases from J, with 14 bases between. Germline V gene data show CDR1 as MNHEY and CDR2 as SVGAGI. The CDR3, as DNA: TGTGCCAGCAGTTACGTGGACAATCAGGGCGAGCAGTACTTC. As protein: CASSYVDNQGEQYF.

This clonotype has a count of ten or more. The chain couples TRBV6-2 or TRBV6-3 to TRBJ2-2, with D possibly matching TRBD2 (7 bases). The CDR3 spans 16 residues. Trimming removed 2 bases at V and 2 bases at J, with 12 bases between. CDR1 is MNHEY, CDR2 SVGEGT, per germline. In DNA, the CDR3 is TGTGCCAGCAGTTACCTGGGGGGGGCCAACACCGGGGAGCTGTTTTTT. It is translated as CASSYLGGANTGELFF.

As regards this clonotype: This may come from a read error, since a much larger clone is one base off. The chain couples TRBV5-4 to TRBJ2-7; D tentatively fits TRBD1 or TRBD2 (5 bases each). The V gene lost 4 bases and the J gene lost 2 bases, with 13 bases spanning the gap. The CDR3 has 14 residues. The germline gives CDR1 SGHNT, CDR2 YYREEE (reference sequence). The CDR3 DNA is TGTGCCAGCAGCCCCCCGGGACGGCCCTACGAGCAGTACTTC. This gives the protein CASSPPGRPYEQYF. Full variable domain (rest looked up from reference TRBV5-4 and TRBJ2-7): ETGVTQSPTHLIKTRGQQVTLRCSSQSGHNTVSWYQQALGQGPQFIFQYYREEENGRGNFPPRFSGLQFPNYSSELNVNALELDDSALYLCASSPPGRPYEQYFGPGTRLTVT.

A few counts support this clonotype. The CDR3, as DNA: TGTGCCAGCAGCCCTCTAGCGGGGTACGAGCAGTACTTC. Residues: CASSPLAGYEQYF. This rearrangement joins TRBV3-1 to TRBJ2-7, with TRBD2 matching 9 bases. V was pared by 4 bases and J by 4 bases, with 2 bases of the junction left unmatched. This CDR3 contains 13 residues. The germline CDR1 and CDR2 sequences are LGHDT and YNNKEL (reference sequence).

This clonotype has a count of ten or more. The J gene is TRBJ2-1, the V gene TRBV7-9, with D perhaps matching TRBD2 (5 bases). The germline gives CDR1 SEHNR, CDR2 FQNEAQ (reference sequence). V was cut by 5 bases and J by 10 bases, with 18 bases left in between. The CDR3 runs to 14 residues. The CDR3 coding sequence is TGTGCCAGCAGCCCCCTGCGGGCCCGTAAGGAGCAGTTCTTC. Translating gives CASSPLRARKEQFF.

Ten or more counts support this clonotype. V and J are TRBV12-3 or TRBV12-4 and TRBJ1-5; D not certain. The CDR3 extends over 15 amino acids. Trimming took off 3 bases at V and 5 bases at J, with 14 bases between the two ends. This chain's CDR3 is CASSFRRQAHQPQHF. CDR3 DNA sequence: TGTGCCAGCAGTTTCAGGCGCCAGGCTCATCAGCCCCAGCATTTT.

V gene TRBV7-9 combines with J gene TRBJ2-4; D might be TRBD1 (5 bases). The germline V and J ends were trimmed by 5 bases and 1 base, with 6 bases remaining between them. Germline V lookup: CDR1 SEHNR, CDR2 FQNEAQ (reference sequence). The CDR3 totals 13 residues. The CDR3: CASSKGAKNIQYF. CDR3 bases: TGTGCCAGCAGCAAGGGGGCCAAAAACATTCAGTACTTC.

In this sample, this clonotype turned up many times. The CDR3 DNA follows: TGTGCCAGCAGCTTAGGGGCGACAGCAGGATCCTACGAGCAGTACTTC. Its translation is CASSLGATAGSYEQYF. The chain uses TRBV7-9 and TRBJ2-7; D perhaps matches TRBD1 (5 bases). The CDR3 is 16 residues long. Germline V gene lookup returns CDR1 SEHNR and CDR2 FQNEAQ (reference sequence). Trimming took off 1 base at V and 1 base at J, with 14 bases between the two ends.

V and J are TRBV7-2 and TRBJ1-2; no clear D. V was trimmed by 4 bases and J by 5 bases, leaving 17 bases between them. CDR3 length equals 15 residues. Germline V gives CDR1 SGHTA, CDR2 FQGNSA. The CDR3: CASSSAERSRYGYTF. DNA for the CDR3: TGTGCCAGCAGCTCCGCCGAACGCTCGCGGTATGGCTACACCTTC.

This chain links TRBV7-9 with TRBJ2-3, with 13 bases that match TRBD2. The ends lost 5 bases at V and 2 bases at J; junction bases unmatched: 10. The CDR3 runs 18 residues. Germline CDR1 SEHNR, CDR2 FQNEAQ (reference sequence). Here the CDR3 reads CASSPWTSGGPITDTQYF. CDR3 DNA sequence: TGTGCCAGCAGCCCTTGGACTAGCGGGGGCCCTATCACAGATACGCAGTATTTT.